A single sample is the source of the 21 T cell receptor beta chains below, sequenced in a study of radiation and T cells in renal cell carcinoma. The time point is: blood 2 weeks post-SBRT. The sample's treatment: 15 Gy SBRT to primary tumor, nephrectomy 4 weeks later. The protocol was immunoSEQ multiplex PCR, while the TCRdb copy is restricted to in-frame clones and leaves out a portion. The sample records roughly 130,000 clones, 81% being singletons. The specimen was blood, collected from a patient whose treatment included radiotherapy and nephrectomy. Receptor source: a woman aged 55-70 years with renal cell carcinoma.

V gene TRBV18 combines with J gene TRBJ2-2; unclear D gene. Germline lookup yields CDR1 KGHSH and CDR2 LQKENI. The CDR3 is made up of 14 amino acids. V dropped 3 bases and J dropped 1 base, with 6 bases sitting between them. Here the CDR3 DNA reads TGTGCCAGCTCACCTGGATGGAACACCGGGGAGCTGTTTTTT. Translation: CASSPGWNTGELFF.

The chain employs TRBV5-1 and TRBJ1-4, with 9 bases lining up with TRBD1. The trim removed 2 bases at V and 3 bases at J, leaving 5 bases unmatched. The CDR3 consists of 16 residues. In germline, CDR1 is SGHRS, CDR2 YFSETQ. The CDR3 loop is CASSLTGGGSNEKLFF. The CDR3 coding sequence is TGCGCCAGCAGCTTAACAGGGGGCGGGTCTAATGAAAAACTGTTTTTT.

This clone was detected once. V is TRBV19 and J is TRBJ2-7; a weak D match, TRBD1 (5 bases). Germline V gene data show CDR1 as LNHDA and CDR2 as SQIVND (reference sequence). The CDR3 contains 15 residues. The V gene lost 3 bases and the J gene lost 7 bases, with 19 bases spanning the gap. In DNA, the CDR3 is TGTGCCAGTAGTATTAGCACAGGCGGAGCCCGAGAGCAGTACTTC. Translating gives CASSISTGGAREQYF.

This clone appeared a few times. The rearrangement joins TRBV10-3 to TRBJ1-5; D not certain. Germline V lookup: CDR1 ENHRY, CDR2 SYGVKD. V dropped 5 bases and J dropped 2 bases, with 7 bases sitting between them. The CDR3 covers 13 residues. CDR3 sequence (DNA): TGTGCCATCAGTTTGGAGGGCAATCAGCCCCAGCATTTT. Its protein is CAISLEGNQPQHF.

The chain carries TRBV19 and TRBJ2-7; D could derive from TRBD1 or TRBD2 (6 bases each). V was clipped by 1 base and J by 3 bases, with 10 bases between them. This CDR3 has 14 residues. CDR1 is LNHDA, CDR2 SQIVND, per germline (reference sequence). This chain's CDR3 is CASSIGGTIYEQYF. In nucleotides, the CDR3 is TGTGCCAGTAGTATAGGCGGGACAATCTACGAGCAGTACTTC. The variable domain in full, with the rest retrieved from reference TRBV19 and TRBJ2-7, is DGGITQSPKYLFRKEGQNVTLSCEQNLNHDAMYWYRQDPGQGLRLIYYSQIVNDFQKGDIAEGYSVSREKKESFPLTVTSAQKNPTAFYLCASSIGGTIYEQYFGPGTRLTVT.

This clone was observed a handful of times. The chain uses TRBV27 and TRBJ2-7; TRBD2 matches 9 bases. CDR1 is MNHEY, CDR2 SMNVEV, per germline (reference sequence). With 0 bases clipped from V and 3 bases from J, the junction kept 3 bases outside the gene matches. The CDR3 length is 15 residues. CDR3 nucleotide sequence: TGTGCCAGCAGTTTATCGCGGGGGGGGAACTACGAGCAGTACTTC. This encodes CASSLSRGGNYEQYF.

The J gene is TRBJ2-7, the V gene TRBV4-3; 7 bases agree with TRBD2. V shed 1 base and J 2 bases; nucleotides not matched to a gene: 8. Germline V gene sequence: CDR1 LGHNA, CDR2 YSLEER. This CDR3 has 16 amino acids. The CDR3 sequence is CASSQAGRSGAYEQYF. The CDR3 coding sequence is TGCGCCAGCAGCCAAGCCGGGAGGTCGGGGGCCTACGAGCAGTACTTC.

V is TRBV9 and J is TRBJ1-2; D unresolved. The CDR3 totals 13 residues. V was cut by 3 bases and J by 6 bases, with 12 bases left in between. Per the germline V gene, CDR1 is SGDLS and CDR2 is YYNGEE. The CDR3 loop is CASSGQVANGYTF. Written as DNA, the CDR3 is TGTGCCAGCAGCGGCCAGGTTGCAAATGGCTACACCTTC.

This sequence joins TRBV28 and TRBJ2-1; 9 nucleotides align to TRBD2. CDR1 and CDR2 (germline): MDHEN, SYDVKM. Trimming at V came to 7 bases and at J to 3 bases, leaving 7 bases not matched to a gene. The CDR3 sequence is 15 residues long. DNA for the CDR3: TGTGCCAGCAAGGCGGGGGGGATCTACTACAATGAGCAGTTCTTC. Protein product: CASKAGGIYYNEQFF.

This clone was recorded only once. As DNA, the CDR3 is TGCGCCAGCAGCTTGGATGGGACGGGTACCTCTGGAAACACCATATATTTT. It yields the protein CASSLDGTGTSGNTIYF. The chain couples TRBV5-1 to TRBJ1-3; tentative D call: TRBD1 (5 bases). The V gene's germline CDR1 is SGHRS and CDR2 YFSETQ. The length of the CDR3 is 17 residues. V lost 0 bases, J lost 0 bases, and 13 bases lay in between.

The chain carries TRBV5-1 and TRBJ2-3, with 11 bases fitting TRBD1. Germline V lookup: CDR1 SGHRS, CDR2 YFSETQ. The CDR3 is 16 residues long. Trimming cost V 1 base and J 4 bases; bases outside gene matches: 5. CDR3 bases: TGCGCCAGCAGCTTGACAGGACAGGGGGCATCAGATACGCAGTATTTT. Translation gives CASSLTGQGASDTQYF. Complete variable domain (other parts from reference TRBV5-1 and TRBJ2-3): KAGVTQTPRYLIKTRGQQVTLSCSPISGHRSVSWYQQTPGQGLQFLFEYFSETQRNKGNFPGRFSGRQFSNSRSEMNVSTLELGDSALYLCASSLTGQGASDTQYFGPGTRLTVL.

This chain uses TRBV6-6 with TRBJ1-2; D uncertain. Trimming pared 5 bases from V and 7 bases from J, leaving 20 bases between. CDR3 size: 15 residues. From germline, CDR1 is MNHNY and CDR2 SVGAGI (reference sequence). The CDR3 sequence: CASSRWEDKSGGYTF. The CDR3 coding sequence is TGTGCCAGCAGTCGATGGGAGGATAAGAGTGGTGGCTACACCTTC.

This clone appeared a single time. This sequence joins TRBV9 and TRBJ2-2, with 12 nucleotides matching TRBD2. CDR1 and CDR2 from the germline V gene are SGDLS and YYNGEE. The CDR3 sequence is 19 residues long. The ends lost 4 bases at V and 2 bases at J; junction bases unmatched: 12. The CDR3 protein is CASSLNPGTSGSNTGELFF. CDR3 DNA sequence: TGTGCCAGCAGCCTTAACCCCGGGACTAGCGGGTCCAACACCGGGGAGCTGTTTTTT.

J is TRBJ1-5 and V is TRBV28; D possibly corresponds to TRBD1 (6 bases). The CDR3 totals 18 residues. Per germline, CDR1 MDHEN and CDR2 SYDVKM. Trimming stripped 5 bases from V and 0 bases from J, with 20 bases between. The CDR3 DNA follows: TGTGCCAGCAGTCCCCGAGGGGGGCAGGTCGATAGCAATCAGCCCCAGCATTTT. Translation gives CASSPRGGQVDSNQPQHF.

The chain couples TRBV5-1 to TRBJ1-2; D is unclear. Germline assignment: CDR1 SGHRS and CDR2 YFSETQ. V was pared by 5 bases and J by 1 base, with 12 bases between. The CDR3 spans 14 residues. The CDR3 reads CASRFGTDNYGYTF. DNA for the CDR3: TGCGCCAGCAGGTTCGGTACGGATAACTATGGCTACACCTTC.

This chain uses TRBV2 with TRBJ1-3, with unresolved D. CDR3 length: 15 residues. Trimming removed 2 bases from V and 0 bases from J, with 8 bases in between. Germline CDR1 and CDR2: SNHLY and FYNNEI. CDR3 protein: CASSEMVSSGNTIYF. In nucleotides, the CDR3 is TGTGCCAGCAGTGAAATGGTCAGCTCTGGAAACACCATATATTTT.

This clone occurred once. The rearrangement links TRBV19 to TRBJ1-6; 8 bases match TRBD1. The junction had 4 bases not matched to a gene; V was cut back by 5 bases and J by 7 bases. There are 14 residues in the CDR3. Germline V gene data show CDR1 as LNHDA and CDR2 as SQIVND (reference sequence). The CDR3 nucleotides are TGTGCCAGTAGTTCTCGACAGGGGAATTCACCCCTCCACTTT. It is translated as CASSSRQGNSPLHF. The variable domain in full, completed from reference TRBV19 and TRBJ1-6, reads DGGITQSPKYLFRKEGQNVTLSCEQNLNHDAMYWYRQDPGQGLRLIYYSQIVNDFQKGDIAEGYSVSREKKESFPLTVTSAQKNPTAFYLCASSSRQGNSPLHFGNGTRLTVT.

V usage is TRBV28 and J usage is TRBJ1-2; 7 positions match TRBD1. This CDR3 is 12 amino acids long. Germline V CDR1 and CDR2: MDHEN, SYDVKM. Trimming cost V 4 bases and J 10 bases; bases outside gene matches: 6. The CDR3 nucleotides read TGTGCCAGCAGTTACGGGACAGCCGTCTACACCTTC. Residues: CASSYGTAVYTF.

Comment on this clone: Additional DNA sequences in this sample encode the identical CDR3. J is TRBJ1-2 and V is TRBV4-2; 8 bases map to TRBD1. The germline V gene has CDR1 LGHNA and CDR2 YNFKEQ. CDR3 length: 14 amino acids. V shed 2 bases and J 4 bases; nucleotides not matched to a gene: 3. In nucleotides, the CDR3 is TGTGCCAGCAGCCAAACAGGGGGTGGCTATGGCTACACCTTC. This codes for CASSQTGGGYGYTF.

The chain recombines TRBV5-1 with TRBJ2-4; no reliable D call. V gave up 4 bases and J gave up 1 base, with 9 bases separating them. CDR3 length: 14 amino acids. CDR1 SGHRS and CDR2 YFSETQ come from the germline V gene. CDR3 residues: CASSPLAAKNIQYF. The CDR3 DNA is TGCGCCAGCAGCCCCCTCGCGGCCAAAAACATTCAGTACTTC.

This chain uses TRBV25-1 with TRBJ2-7; TRBD2 is a possible D gene (5 bases). The length of the CDR3 is 13 residues. Germline V gene data show CDR1 as MGHDK and CDR2 as SYGVNS. V lost 4 bases and J lost 5, with 12 bases in between. The CDR3 coding sequence is TGTGCCAGCAGTGGAGACTACGGGGACGAGCAGTACTTC. This codes for CASSGDYGDEQYF.